This TCR beta chain was captured by sequencing in a study of neoadjuvant anti-PD-1 for oral cavity cancer (dated by TCRdb to the early 2020s). Study-level background: Before undergoing curative-intent surgical resection, most patients got three to four biweekly nivolumab doses at 3 mg/kg. A fourth nivolumab dose was given around day 43 to patients without progression, and definitive surgical resection was performed in those patients on days 50-56. Responders were defined as patients with complete response, partial response or stable disease by RECIST 1.1; non-responders were defined as patients with progression. The parent correlative cohort included some twelve patients, with an approximately 32% response rate. The research as a whole found: Within PBMCs, T cell clonality (Gini index) was significantly higher in non-responders than responders after neoadjuvant nivolumab. Higher pretreatment blood TCRbeta clonality and lower post-treatment tumor TCRbeta clonality were correlated with higher pretreatment blood Treg/Th17 ratios. Only a few patients per response group were included in the TCR analyses, and larger cohorts for validation were called for by the authors.

The time point label corresponds to: before neoadjuvant nivolumab. None of the patients had received prior systemic or radiation treatment, and all were newly diagnosed with stage II-IVA oral cavity squamous cell carcinoma. The cohort was made up of patients with locally advanced, HPV-negative oral cavity squamous cell carcinoma. No culture maintenance or expansion was done, as the peripheral blood mononuclear cells went straight to analysis. The samples were drawn from a longitudinal correlative study tied to a single-arm phase II trial testing neoadjuvant nivolumab in oral cavity squamous cell carcinoma. Subject-matched pre- and post-treatment PBMCs and tumors from three responders and three non-responders were subjected to genomic DNA-based TCRbeta sequencing. Peripheral blood mononuclear cells were collected once before nivolumab treatment and again after treatment, at the time of surgery. The Maxwell RSC DNA from Cells kit was used to extract genomic DNA from PBMCs.

The CDR3 contains 14 residues, cysteine and phenylalanine counted. Only CDR3 DNA is held: 42 bases, read in frame from base 1. CDR1 is given as MNHNS and CDR2 as SASEGT, both from the germline V gene. Clipping removes 8 bases from V and 3 bases from J, with 7 as the unmatched junction base count. To note about this clone: Its antigen remains undetermined. There are no base qualities to consult, and no much larger clone falls within one base.

For deep sequencing of PBMC libraries, mostly roughly 0.5 ug of input genomic DNA was used, and six replicates were run per sample. TCRbeta libraries were prepared with the immunoSEQ hsTCRbeta kit according to the manufacturer's instructions. Sequencing of the completed libraries took place using an Illumina NovaSeq 6000 S4 flow cell after they had been pooled to about 3 nM. From the authors' description of their analysis: The immunoSEQ Analyzer handled quality control and preprocessing of the raw data. The analysis was restricted to productive rearrangements, with each unique CDR3 amino acid sequence defining a clonotype. Using the R package tcR, the researchers computed the Gini-Simpson index as their estimate of repertoire clonality. Gini indices were compared with Student's t test, and associations with tumor size change were assessed by Pearson correlation. Not all clones reach the TCRdb copy of this immuneACCESS table, which keeps in-frame sequences only. Checked studies attribute under half of the gap to unresolved V genes and leave the rest unexplained. Clone size and V and J calls were adopted from that table, with D and trimming inferred from the DNA. A total of around 17,000 clones appear in this sample, around two thirds of them only once. The ten most abundant clones make up roughly 2.6% of the sample.

This TCR was recovered from a person aged 35-79 years with oral cavity squamous cell carcinoma. The specimen was PBMCs, collected before nivolumab (anti-PD-1) treatment. The sequence links TRBV6-1 to TRBJ2-3, with TRBD2 identical over 8 junction bases. The CDR3 here reads CASSKLAETDTQYF. The base sequence is TGTGCCAGCTCAAAACTAGCGGAAACAGATACGCAGTATTTT.